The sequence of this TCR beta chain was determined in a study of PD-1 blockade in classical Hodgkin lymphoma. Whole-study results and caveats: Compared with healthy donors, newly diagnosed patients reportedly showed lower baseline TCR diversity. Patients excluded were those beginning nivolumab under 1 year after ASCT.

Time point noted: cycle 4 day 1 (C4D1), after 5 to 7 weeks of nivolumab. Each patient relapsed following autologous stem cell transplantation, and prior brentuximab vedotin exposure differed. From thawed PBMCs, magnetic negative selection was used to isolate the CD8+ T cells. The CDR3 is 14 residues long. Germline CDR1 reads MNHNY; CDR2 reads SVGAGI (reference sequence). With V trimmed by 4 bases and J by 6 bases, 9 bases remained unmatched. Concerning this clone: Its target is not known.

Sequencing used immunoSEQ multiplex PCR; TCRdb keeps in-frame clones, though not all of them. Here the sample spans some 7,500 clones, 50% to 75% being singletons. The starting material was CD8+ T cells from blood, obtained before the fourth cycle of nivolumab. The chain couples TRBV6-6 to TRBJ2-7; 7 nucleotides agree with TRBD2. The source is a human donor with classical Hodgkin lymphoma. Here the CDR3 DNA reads TGTGCCAGCAGTTTAGCGGGTGATGGTACCGAGCAGTACTTC. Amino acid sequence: CASSLAGDGTEQYF.